These 31 T cell receptor beta chains share one sample of origin, sequenced in a study of T cell responses to AZD1222 COVID-19 vaccine. The protocol was immunoSEQ multiplex PCR, while the TCRdb copy is restricted to in-frame clones and leaves out a portion. The profile covers approximately 150,000 clones, with roughly 90% appearing a single time and 1.5% to 2% taken by the ten largest. The source was peripheral blood, collected 28 days after the second AZD1222 dose. The receptors come from an adult who received the AZD1222 COVID-19 vaccine.

This chain joins TRBV6-5 and TRBJ2-7; 9 positions agree with TRBD1. The CDR3 extends over 14 amino acids. Looked up from germline, CDR1 is MNHEY and CDR2 is SVGAGI. The V and J ends lost 6 bases and 1 base, in that order; junction bases with no gene match: 4. CDR3 sequence (DNA): TGTGCCAGCAGCCGGGACAGGGTATCCTACGAGCAGTACTTC. Protein product: CASSRDRVSYEQYF.

With regard to this clone: Other DNA sequences in this sample translate to the same CDR3. The chain employs TRBV18 and TRBJ1-5, with no clear D. The V gene's germline CDR1 is KGHSH and CDR2 LQKENI. This CDR3 comprises 13 residues. Trimming removed 3 bases at V and 4 bases at J, with 7 bases between. This chain's CDR3 is CASSPGGNQPQHF. The DNA of the CDR3 is TGTGCCAGCTCACCCGGCGGTAATCAGCCCCAGCATTTT.

This rearrangement joins TRBV30 to TRBJ2-3; no clear D gene. CDR1 is GTSNPN, CDR2 SVGIG, per germline (reference sequence). V gave up 0 bases and J gave up 8 bases, with 9 bases separating them. The CDR3 covers 12 residues. CDR3 loop: CAWSVGQTTQYF. The DNA for the CDR3 is TGTGCCTGGAGTGTAGGCCAGACTACGCAGTATTTT.

This chain links TRBV5-1 with TRBJ2-3, with a weak D call TRBD1 (7 bases). Germline-derived CDR1 and CDR2 are SGHRS and YFSETQ. This CDR3 has 15 residues. With 3 bases removed from V and 0 bases from J, the gap between germline ends came to 11 bases. For the CDR3, the DNA is TGCGCCAGCAGCTCACAGGGGAGGAGCACAGATACGCAGTATTTT. Encoded protein: CASSSQGRSTDTQYF.

The chain links TRBV10-1 to TRBJ2-7; 7 bases line up with TRBD2. The CDR3 covers 14 residues. With V trimmed by 2 bases and J by 2 bases, 3 bases remained unmatched. Germline loops: CDR1 WNHNN, CDR2 SYGVQD (reference sequence). The CDR3 DNA reads TGCGCCAGCAGTGAGGGCGGGAGCGCCTACGAGCAGTACTTC. As protein: CASSEGGSAYEQYF.

This clone was observed a handful of times. The V call is TRBV6-1, the J call TRBJ1-1; no firm D call. Germline loops: CDR1 MNHNS, CDR2 SASEGT. The V end was cut by 2 bases, the J end by 1 base, with 11 bases between. CDR3 length: 15 amino acids. CDR3 DNA: TGTGCCAGCAGTGAACTATGGCGGAGGAACACTGAAGCTTTCTTT. Translated: CASSELWRRNTEAFF.

In its sample, this clone was seen once. The chain joins TRBV3-1 (or the pseudogene TRBV3-2) to TRBJ2-1; 10 nucleotides align to TRBD2. The CDR3 totals 16 residues. V trimming: 1 base; J trimming: 8 bases; junction bases outside the gene matches: 8. Germline CDR1 is LGHDT and CDR2 is YNNKEL (reference sequence). The CDR3 spells CASSQVWLAGVDEQFF. The DNA for the CDR3 is TGTGCCAGCAGCCAAGTTTGGCTAGCGGGAGTTGATGAGCAGTTCTTC.

Only one count was recorded for this clone. V is TRBV5-1 and J is TRBJ1-5, with D possibly being TRBD1 (5 bases). Germline V lookup: CDR1 SGHRS, CDR2 YFSETQ. The germline V and J ends were trimmed by 4 bases and 5 bases, with 13 bases remaining between them. This CDR3 is built from 14 residues. The chain's CDR3 is CASSQGLDHQPQHF. DNA for the CDR3: TGCGCCAGCAGCCAGGGCCTCGATCATCAGCCCCAGCATTTT. Combining the CDR3 with reference TRBV5-1 and TRBJ1-5 gives the whole variable domain KAGVTQTPRYLIKTRGQQVTLSCSPISGHRSVSWYQQTPGQGLQFLFEYFSETQRNKGNFPGRFSGRQFSNSRSEMNVSTLELGDSALYLCASSQGLDHQPQHFGDGTRLSIL.

The gene calls are TRBV28 and TRBJ2-7, with TRBD1 matching over 7 bases. The CDR3 runs to 14 residues. After removal of 5 bases from V and 4 bases from J, the junction contained 8 bases not matched to a gene. Germline V gives CDR1 MDHEN, CDR2 SYDVKM. The CDR3 protein is CASSPRQGRYEQYF. The CDR3 DNA follows: TGTGCCAGCAGTCCCCGACAGGGTCGGTACGAGCAGTACTTC. Combining the CDR3 with reference TRBV28 and TRBJ2-7 gives the whole variable domain DVKVTQSSRYLVKRTGEKVFLECVQDMDHENMFWYRQDPGLGLRLIYFSYDVKMKEKGDIPEGYSVSREKKERFSLILESASTNQTSMYLCASSPRQGRYEQYFGPGTRLTVT.

This clone was seen a handful of times. The V and J genes are TRBV6-2 or TRBV6-3 and TRBJ1-5; perhaps TRBD1 as D (5 bases). V was trimmed by 4 bases and J by 5 bases, leaving 9 bases between them. This CDR3 spans 13 amino acids. CDR1 MNHEY and CDR2 SVGEGT come from the germline V gene. The CDR3, as DNA: TGTGCCAGCAGTTCTGACAGCTATCAGCCCCAGCATTTT. It codes for CASSSDSYQPQHF.

This chain connects TRBV6-1 to TRBJ2-1, with 11 bases lining up with TRBD2. J gave up 4 bases and V 2 bases, and 1 base lay outside the gene matches. Germline loops: CDR1 MNHNS, CDR2 SASEGT. The CDR3 is made up of 15 amino acids. CDR3 nucleotides: TGTGCCAGCAGTGAATCTAGCGGGGGGTACAATGAGCAGTTCTTC. Its translation: CASSESSGGYNEQFF.

This chain joins TRBV9 and TRBJ2-1, with D possibly TRBD2 on 5 matching bases. The CDR3 is made up of 16 amino acids. V was shortened by 4 bases and J by 3 bases, with 17 bases between the two germline ends. CDR1 SGDLS and CDR2 YYNGEE come from the germline V gene. The DNA for the CDR3 is TGTGCCAGCAGCCCACCTAGCTCCGGGTACTACAATGAGCAGTTCTTC. This gives the protein CASSPPSSGYYNEQFF.

The chain recombines TRBV5-6 with TRBJ1-6; maybe TRBD1 (6 bases). The CDR3 spans 13 residues. V shed 7 bases and J shed 6 bases, with 11 bases lying between them. Germline CDR1 is SGHDT and CDR2 is YYEEEE. CDR3 DNA: TGTGCCAGCCTCCAAGGGGGTAATTCACCCCTCCACTTT. This encodes CASLQGGNSPLHF. The full variable domain, in which reference TRBV5-6 and TRBJ1-6 provide the parts outside the CDR3, is DAGVTQSPTHLIKTRGQQVTLRCSPKSGHDTVSWYQQALGQGPQFIFQYYEEEERQRGNFPDRFSGHQFPNYSSELNVNALLLGDSALYLCASLQGGNSPLHFGNGTRLTVT.

The chain uses TRBV6-5 and TRBJ1-1, with TRBD1 matching over 7 bases. J lost 4 bases, V lost 0 bases, and 5 bases had no gene match. CDR3 size: 15 residues. Per the germline V gene, CDR1 is MNHEY and CDR2 is SVGAGI. The CDR3 loop is CASSYSQGGSTEAFF. DNA for the CDR3: TGTGCCAGCAGTTACTCGCAGGGGGGGTCCACTGAAGCTTTCTTT.

The V call is TRBV27, the J call TRBJ1-3; D not resolved. The CDR3 runs 14 residues. V was pared by 6 bases and J by 0 bases, with 9 bases between. Germline V CDR1 and CDR2: MNHEY, SMNVEV (reference sequence). The CDR3 region is CASSPAYSGNTIYF. The CDR3 nucleotides read TGTGCCAGCAGCCCCGCCTACTCTGGAAACACCATATATTTT.

This clone turned up a few times. CDR3 sequence: CAISPGRDTEAFF. CDR3 sequence (DNA): TGTGCCATCAGTCCGGGACGTGACACTGAAGCTTTCTTT. The rearrangement links TRBV10-3 to TRBJ1-1; possible D gene TRBD1, 5 bases. Germline V gives CDR1 ENHRY, CDR2 SYGVKD. V was trimmed by 5 bases and J by 3 bases, leaving 10 bases between them. This CDR3 is built from 13 residues.

V is TRBV7-9 and J is TRBJ1-5; a possible D gene is TRBD1 (5 bases). CDR1 and CDR2 (germline): SEHNR, FQNEAQ (reference sequence). This CDR3 is 14 amino acids long. Trimming left V 5 bases short and J 7 bases short, with 15 bases between. The CDR3 DNA follows: TGTGCCAGCAGCCCTAACTCAGGGAACCAGCCCCAGCATTTT. Translating gives CASSPNSGNQPQHF.

The chain has TRBV6-5 and TRBJ2-2; TRBD2 is a possible D gene (6 bases). The CDR3 is made up of 16 amino acids. Germline CDR1 MNHEY, CDR2 SVGAGI. The V end was cut by 2 bases, the J end by 0 bases, with 10 bases between. The CDR3 loop reads CASSYGGKANTGELFF. The CDR3, as DNA: TGTGCCAGCAGTTACGGGGGGAAAGCGAACACCGGGGAGCTGTTTTTT.

The chain combines TRBV4-2 with TRBJ1-6; 9 nucleotides line up with TRBD1. The CDR3 has 17 residues. Germline loops: CDR1 LGHNA, CDR2 YNFKEQ. The V gene end was trimmed by 0 bases and the J gene end by 8 bases; junction bases not matched to a gene: 8. The CDR3 DNA reads as TGTGCCAGCAGCCAAGATTTCGCGGACAGGGGCGATTCACCCCTCCACTTT. Amino acids: CASSQDFADRGDSPLHF.

This clone appeared once. The gene calls are TRBV6-5 and TRBJ1-2; D is possibly TRBD1 (5 bases). Trimming cost V 5 bases and J 6 bases, with 19 bases left between them. Germline V lookup: CDR1 MNHEY, CDR2 SVGAGI. CDR3 length: 15 residues. The CDR3 DNA reads TGTGCCAGCAGTCGAGAAACCCAGGGAGTAAATGGCTACACCTTC. Encoded protein: CASSRETQGVNGYTF.

The chain recombines TRBV6-1 with TRBJ1-4; D possibly corresponds to TRBD1 (6 bases). Trimming removed 1 base from V and 7 bases from J, with 13 bases in between. The CDR3 length is 15 residues. Germline V gene data show CDR1 as MNHNS and CDR2 as SASEGT. CDR3 sequence: CASSEGQATGEKLFF. CDR3 nucleotide sequence: TGTGCCAGCAGTGAAGGACAGGCAACGGGTGAAAAACTGTTTTTT.

The rearrangement uses TRBV6-5 and TRBJ1-5; D is undetermined. V lost 4 bases and J 2 bases, leaving 15 bases between the germline ends. This CDR3 has 16 amino acids. CDR1 is MNHEY, CDR2 SVGAGI, per germline. CDR3 sequence reads: CASSSSISGGNQPQHF. The CDR3 region has the DNA TGTGCCAGCAGTTCCTCAATATCGGGTGGCAATCAGCCCCAGCATTTT.

V is TRBV3-1 (or the pseudogene TRBV3-2) and J is TRBJ1-5; D perhaps matches TRBD1 (6 bases). Germline CDR1 LGHDT, CDR2 YNNKEL (reference sequence). The V end lost 4 bases, the J end lost 9 bases, and 16 bases lay between the germline ends. This CDR3 is built from 14 residues. CDR3 DNA sequence: TGTGCCAGCAGCCCCGGACAGTTCTCGGGGCCCCAGCATTTT. It translates to CASSPGQFSGPQHF.

The CDR3 region has the DNA TGCAGTGCCCTGGATTTGATGACCCAGTTCTTC. This codes for CSALDLMTQFF. The chain has TRBV20-1 and TRBJ2-1; D is uncertain. V was pared by 6 bases and J by 13 bases, with 16 bases between. This CDR3 has 11 amino acids. Germline CDR1 is DFQATT and CDR2 is SNEGSKA (reference sequence).

The rearrangement joins TRBV14 to TRBJ2-5, with D possibly being TRBD2 (6 bases). The germline V gene has CDR1 SGHDN and CDR2 FVKESK. The germline V and J ends were trimmed by 4 bases and 6 bases, with 9 bases remaining between them. This CDR3 spans 12 amino acids. As DNA, the CDR3 is TGTGCCAGCAGCCCGGGGGAAAAGACCCAGTACTTC. This gives the protein CASSPGEKTQYF.

The chain uses TRBV19 and TRBJ2-3, with 9 bases matching TRBD1. The CDR3 length is 16 residues. CDR1 LNHDA and CDR2 SQIVND come from the germline V gene (reference sequence). V was clipped by 7 bases and J by 0 bases; unmatched bases: 8. The CDR3 sequence is CASNDRGGTSTDTQYF. CDR3 bases: TGTGCCAGTAATGACAGGGGGGGGACTAGCACAGATACGCAGTATTTT.

V gene TRBV4-2 combines with J gene TRBJ1-1; D gene ambiguous. The germline V gene has CDR1 LGHNA and CDR2 YNFKEQ. Trimming took off 2 bases at V and 0 bases at J, with 13 bases between the two ends. The CDR3 loop spans 16 amino acids. CDR3 sequence: CASSQPDGRMNTEAFF. CDR3 DNA: TGTGCCAGCAGCCAACCAGACGGACGGATGAACACTGAAGCTTTCTTT.

The rearrangement uses TRBV5-1 and TRBJ1-1; 7 bases align to TRBD1. Germline CDR1 SGHRS, CDR2 YFSETQ. With 0 bases clipped from V and 7 bases from J, the junction kept 12 bases outside the gene matches. The CDR3 is 16 residues long. CDR3 sequence: CASSLAVAGGSNEAFF. As DNA, the CDR3 is TGCGCCAGCAGCTTGGCCGTGGCAGGGGGTAGTAATGAAGCTTTCTTT.

The sample holds a few counts of this clone. The chain has TRBV21-1 and TRBJ2-7; TRBD1 is the table's D call, not checked against the DNA. TRBV21-1 is noted as a pseudogene. The CDR3 spans 14 residues. Here the CDR3 reads CASSNRDRTYEQYV. The CDR3 nucleotides are TGTGCCAGCAGCAACCGGGACAGGACCTACGAGCAGTACGTC.

The chain joins TRBV19 to TRBJ1-1; no clear D. This CDR3 is 13 amino acids long. Germline assignment: CDR1 LNHDA and CDR2 SQIVND (reference sequence). V was cut by 0 bases and J by 8 bases, with 10 bases left in between. In nucleotides, the CDR3 is TGTGCCAGTAGTATAGAGGGCAGAGGGGAAGCTTTCTTT. This sequence encodes CASSIEGRGEAFF.

This sequence joins TRBV9 and TRBJ1-4; tentative D call: TRBD1 (5 bases). V lost 0 bases, J lost 7 bases, and 16 bases lay in between. This CDR3 has 16 residues. Germline CDR1 and CDR2: SGDLS and YYNGEE. CDR3 loop: CASSVATQGIGEKLFF. The CDR3 region has the DNA TGTGCCAGCAGCGTAGCTACCCAGGGTATTGGTGAAAAACTGTTTTTT.